This T cell receptor beta chain was sequenced during a study of cytomegalovirus exposure and HLA in healthy donors. General study findings and limits: A later analysis found most CMV-associated TCR beta chains apparently HLA-restricted. A later analysis linked a missense variant in DCLRE1C to the trimming of TCR beta V and J genes. Diagnosis of cytomegalovirus status made by the classifier reportedly showed high specificity and sensitivity.

The study ran its PCR with 60 Vbeta and 13 Jbeta primers. Method: immunoSEQ multiplex PCR; TCRdb's copy keeps in-frame clones and lacks some. The sample carries roughly 43,000 clones, over 55% recorded once. This clone was picked up a small number of times. Antigen unknown. The J segment lost 9 bases and the V segment lost 0 bases, leaving 4 bases of the junction unmatched. Germline loops: CDR1 SGHRS, CDR2 YFSETQ. The CDR3 totals 15 residues. This receptor was obtained from a human donor in good health. The J gene is TRBJ1-6, the V gene TRBV5-1, with 9 positions matching TRBD1. The material sequenced was PBMCs. Written as DNA, the CDR3 is TGCGCCAGCAGCTTGGACACAGGGGGCGGTTCACCCCTCCACTTT. It codes for CASSLDTGGGSPLHF.